This TCR beta chain was recovered during a study of blood T cell repertoires in COVID-19. Study at large: Both acute and convalescent COVID-19 samples were obtained from the United States, Italy and Spain. Sources were T cells, B-cell-depleted T cells, or PBMCs; the material itself was cDNA or gDNA.

Germline V gene data show CDR1 as ENHRY and CDR2 as SYGVKD. V was trimmed by 0 bases and J by 0 bases, leaving 8 bases between them. This CDR3 spans 15 amino acids. As handled by the study authors: Scientists estimated how many nucleated cells there were by amplifying reference gene primers. Assay used: immunoSEQ multiplex PCR; TCRdb lists only in-frame clones, some missing. The DNA was the basis for D and trimming; V, J and clone size are from that table. Here the sample spans about 64,000 clones, more than 60% being singletons. This clonotype was sampled from a human donor in a cohort sampled during active COVID-19. Input material: peripheral blood. The chain is built from TRBV10-3 and TRBJ1-2; the D is unclear. The CDR3 spells CAISESLLPNYGYTF. For the CDR3, the DNA is TGTGCCATCAGTGAGTCGCTACTTCCTAACTATGGCTACACCTTC.